This T cell receptor (beta chain) was identified during a study of cytomegalovirus exposure and HLA in healthy donors. At the level of the study: Both the roughly 120 validation repertoires and the approximately 700 first-cohort repertoires used the same platform, as reported by a later analysis. Study-level results: Reports showed the classifier diagnosing cytomegalovirus status with high specificity and sensitivity. More than 150 TCR beta chains were listed as cytomegalovirus-associated.

There are 13 residues in the CDR3. Germline lookup yields CDR1 SGHNT and CDR2 YYREEE (reference sequence). V lost 0 bases and J lost 6, with 9 bases in between. Remarks on this clone: The antigen is not known.

TCRdb keeps only in-frame clones here, not all; method: immunoSEQ multiplex PCR. The sample yields more than 120,000 clones, around 90% seen once. This TCR derives from a man aged 18 to 29 in good health and CMV-seropositive. This rearrangement joins TRBV5-4 to TRBJ1-2; D is unclear. Sequencing was carried out using PBMCs. CDR3: CASSLEILDGYTF. In nucleotides, the CDR3 is TGTGCCAGCAGCTTGGAGATACTTGATGGCTACACCTTC.